This TCR beta chain derives from a study of cytomegalovirus exposure and HLA in healthy donors. The PCR employed 60 Vbeta primers together with 13 Jbeta primers. The protocol was immunoSEQ multiplex PCR, while the TCRdb copy is restricted to in-frame clones and leaves out a portion. The sample consists of around 110,000 clones, 8% to 10% of them appearing once. The V gene lost 2 bases and the J gene lost 2 bases, with 9 bases spanning the gap. Germline-derived CDR1 and CDR2 are MNHEY and SVGAGI. CDR3 length equals 14 residues. This clone was seen only a few times. The chain couples TRBV6-5 to TRBJ2-5; D may be TRBD2 (5 bases). This TCR was sampled from a man aged 30 to 45 in good health and CMV-seronegative. What was sequenced was PBMCs. This chain's CDR3 is CASSYGRLQETQYF. The CDR3 bases are TGTGCCAGCAGTTACGGGAGACTTCAAGAGACCCAGTACTTC.